The entry that follows covers one T cell receptor (beta chain) sequence. As yet, its antigen is unknown. The data were produced by immunoSEQ multiplex PCR, yet TCRdb's version contains in-frame clones alone and is incomplete. This table has about 590,000 clones, roughly 95% appearing once. The naive CD8 subset, CD45RO-negative cells positively selected for CCR7, excluded terminally differentiated effector memory CD45RA+ cells. CDR1 and CDR2 (germline): ENHRY, SYGVKD. The CDR3 loop spans 15 amino acids. V shed 3 bases and J shed 6 bases, with 17 bases lying between them. This entry is derived from a study of shared clonotypes between healthy human individuals. As for the study in general: The study enrolled a couple of women and three men aged 18 to 49. Study-level results: Sampling covered nothing but blood. Tissue TCR repertoires likely differ from those found in blood. Clonotypes which were not shared had lower generation probabilities than clonotypes that all four donors shared.

Specimen: naive CD8+ T cells sorted from blood. The genes are TRBV10-3 and TRBJ1-2; D is unclear. The TCR sequence derives from a woman in her twenties or thirties in good health. The CDR3 sequence is CAISDELVRANGYTF. The CDR3 bases are TGTGCCATCAGTGACGAACTAGTCCGAGCAAATGGCTACACCTTC.